A single sample gave rise to the 15 T cell receptor beta chains below, sequenced in a study of CD8 T cells in ankylosing spondylitis. TCRdb itself ran the 5' RACE reads through MiXCR, one entry per CDR3 protein. The table lists about 540,000 distinct CDR3 sequences, 10% to 15% of them singletons, with about 6.8% in the top ten. Findings and limits, study-wide: Seemingly distinctive of ankylosing spondylitis blood was a TCR beta motif formed by eight highly homologous variants.

Their recognized antigens are unknown. Sequenced material: blood, either unsorted or a sorted T cell fraction (not recorded which). The origin of the receptors is a male donor with ankylosing spondylitis.

This clonotype was picked up many times. V gene TRBV24-1 combines with J gene TRBJ1-5, with a tentative D call TRBD1 (5 bases). Germline CDR1 and CDR2: KGHDR and SFDVKD. This CDR3 is built from 13 residues. The V end was cut by 7 bases, the J end by 3 bases, with 9 bases between. CDR3 amino acids: CATSGGFNQPQHF. The CDR3 nucleotides read TGTGCCACCAGCGGGGGATTCAATCAGCCCCAGCATTTT.

This clonotype was picked up many times. V usage is TRBV5-6 and J usage is TRBJ2-1, with unresolved D. Germline assignment: CDR1 SGHDT and CDR2 YYEEEE. This CDR3 region has 15 residues. V was trimmed by 7 bases and J by 2 bases, leaving 16 bases between them. Here the CDR3 reads CASLKSYSTYNEQFF. The DNA of the CDR3 is TGTGCCAGCCTGAAATCCTATTCCACCTACAATGAGCAGTTCTTC.

This clonotype was seen only a few times. V and J are TRBV7-2 and TRBJ1-2, with D possibly TRBD1 on 6 matching bases. The germline gives CDR1 SGHTA, CDR2 FQGNSA. Trimming removed 5 bases at V and 9 bases at J, with 13 bases between. This CDR3 region has 12 residues. The CDR3 DNA reads TGTGCCAGCAGCATTGACAGGAGTAGCTACACCTTC. Encoded protein: CASSIDRSSYTF.

The rearrangement uses TRBV29-1 and TRBJ2-1; D may be TRBD2 (6 bases). This CDR3 has 16 amino acids. Trimming cost V 5 bases and J 0 bases, with 17 bases left between them. From germline, CDR1 is SQVTM and CDR2 ANQGSEA. CDR3 amino acids: CSVTDSGAHSYNEQFF. The CDR3, as DNA: TGCAGCGTTACCGATAGCGGAGCCCACTCCTACAATGAGCAGTTCTTC.

The table lists this clonotype with many counts. This chain connects TRBV5-1 to TRBJ2-5; 11 bases match TRBD2. The CDR3 is made up of 16 amino acids. The junction had 11 bases not matched to a gene; V was cut back by 4 bases and J by 6 bases. Germline CDR1 reads SGHRS; CDR2 reads YFSETQ. The CDR3 coding sequence is TGCGCCAGCAGCCCCGAATTAGCGGGAGGGCCGAAGACCCAGTACTTC. Its translation: CASSPELAGGPKTQYF.

V gene TRBV4-1 combines with J gene TRBJ2-3; D not resolved. CDR1 MGHRA and CDR2 YSYEKL come from the germline V gene. This CDR3 contains 14 residues. V lost 3 bases to trimming and J lost 3 bases, with 10 bases between them. The chain's CDR3 is CASSQMMGTDTQYF. The CDR3 DNA reads as TGCGCCAGCAGCCAGATGATGGGGACAGATACGCAGTATTTT.

This clonotype turned up a few times. The CDR3 nucleotides are TGTGCCAGCCGAGCAGATACGCAGTATTTT. It translates to CASRADTQYF. This chain joins TRBV2 and TRBJ2-3; no reliable D call. Trimming removed 8 bases at V and 4 bases at J, with 4 bases between. The CDR3 runs to 10 residues. Per germline, CDR1 SNHLY and CDR2 FYNNEI.

This clonotype was counted a few times. V is TRBV11-2 and J is TRBJ1-2; D gene unclear. The ends were cut back, 0 bases at V and 3 bases at J, with 8 bases in the middle. This CDR3 is built from 14 residues. Germline assignment: CDR1 SGHAT and CDR2 FQNNGV. The CDR3 DNA sequence: TGTGCCAGCAGCTTAGACGGCTCCTACTATGGCTACACCTTC. Amino acid sequence: CASSLDGSYYGYTF.

A note on this clonotype: Its ends do not fully match the called genes, so a read error is possible. V gene TRBV14 combines with J gene TRBJ1-2; D is ambiguous. CDR3 size: 14 residues. Germline CDR1 is SGHDN and CDR2 is FVKESK. The CDR3 DNA reads TGTGCCAGCAGCCAAGATCTGGCAGTGTATGGCTTGTCCTTC. Protein product: CASSQDLAVYGLSF.

This clonotype was seen at least ten times. The chain carries TRBV4-1 and TRBJ1-6; D is ambiguous. CDR1 and CDR2 from the germline V gene are MGHRA and YSYEKL. This CDR3 contains 17 residues. V was shortened by 1 base and J by 4 bases, with 14 bases between the two germline ends. The CDR3 here is CASSQVDLMSYNSPLHF. The CDR3 nucleotides read TGCGCCAGCAGCCAAGTTGACCTGATGTCTTATAATTCACCCCTCCACTTT.

This clonotype has more than one count but fewer than ten. The genes are TRBV27 and TRBJ1-5; D is uncertain. Looked up from germline, CDR1 is MNHEY and CDR2 is SMNVEV (reference sequence). The CDR3 covers 15 residues. V dropped 10 bases and J dropped 1 base, with 17 bases sitting between them. CDR3: CAIGEGGRSNQPQHF. In DNA form, the CDR3 reads TGTGCCATAGGTGAGGGAGGGAGGAGCAATCAGCCCCAGCATTTT.

This clonotype was counted ten times or more. This chain joins TRBV11-2 and TRBJ1-5; TRBD1 matches 8 bases. CDR1 is SGHAT, CDR2 FQNNGV, per germline. CDR3 length: 17 amino acids. Unmatched junction bases numbered 14, after V lost 3 bases and J lost 7 bases. CDR3 bases: TGTGCCAGCAGCTTCGATCCGGGACAGGCTTTAGGGCAGCCCCAGCATTTT. Protein product: CASSFDPGQALGQPQHF.

V is TRBV24-1 and J is TRBJ2-1; D gene uncertain. With 5 bases removed from V and 3 bases from J, the gap between germline ends came to 16 bases. The CDR3 is 16 residues long. The germline gives CDR1 KGHDR, CDR2 SFDVKD. The CDR3 nucleotides are TGTGCCACCAGTGGCGTAAGGCAAGGAGTCTACAATGAGCAGTTCTTC. Protein: CATSGVRQGVYNEQFF.

This clonotype was found many times. The chain carries TRBV11-2 and TRBJ2-2; 8 bases are a match to TRBD1. Germline CDR1 is SGHAT and CDR2 is FQNNGV. The CDR3 covers 17 residues. V shed 1 base, J shed 8 bases, and the junction held 12 bases outside the gene matches. Here the CDR3 reads CASSLGTWDRRTGELFF. The CDR3 nucleotides are TGTGCCAGCAGCTTAGGTACATGGGACAGGAGAACGGGGGAGCTGTTTTTT.

The V gene is TRBV3-1, the J gene TRBJ1-1, with 7 bases identical to TRBD1. Per the germline V gene, CDR1 is LGHDT and CDR2 is YNNKEL (reference sequence). This CDR3 comprises 14 residues. The ends lost 0 bases at V and 5 bases at J; junction bases unmatched: 3. CDR3 sequence (DNA): TGTGCCAGCAGCCAAGAGGACAGGTTTACTGAAGCTTTCTTT. Amino acids: CASSQEDRFTEAFF.